The 4 T cell receptor beta chains given below trace back to one sample, sequenced in a study of blood T cell repertoires in COVID-19. Libraries were prepared by immunoSEQ multiplex PCR; TCRdb keeps only in-frame clonotypes and omits some of them. The sample shows about 75,000 clones, more than 75% of them seen only once. The sequencing sample was made of peripheral blood. These receptor sequences come from a human donor in a cohort sampled during active COVID-19.

The V call is TRBV3-1 (or the pseudogene TRBV3-2), the J call TRBJ2-2, with 7 positions matching TRBD1. The V and J ends lost 4 bases and 2 bases, in that order; junction bases with no gene match: 7. This CDR3 contains 16 residues. Germline loops: CDR1 LGHDT, CDR2 YNNKEL (reference sequence). The CDR3 sequence: CASSPRTGRNTGELFF. In nucleotides, the CDR3 is TGTGCCAGCAGCCCCAGGACAGGCCGAAACACCGGGGAGCTGTTTTTT.

The chain has TRBV5-6 and TRBJ1-1; 11 bases line up with TRBD1. Germline loops: CDR1 SGHDT, CDR2 YYEEEE. The CDR3 loop spans 16 amino acids. V gave up 6 bases and J gave up 0 bases; unmatched junction bases: 7. The CDR3 here is CASTLGQGALNTEAFF. CDR3 DNA sequence: TGTGCCAGCACCCTCGGACAGGGGGCGTTGAACACTGAAGCTTTCTTT.

The chain employs TRBV6-5 and TRBJ2-5; 10 bases align to TRBD2. The CDR3 spans 15 residues. With V trimmed by 8 bases and J by 2 bases, 8 bases remained unmatched. Germline V CDR1 and CDR2: MNHEY, SVGAGI. CDR3 bases: TGTGCCAGCGCCCGGGCTAGCGGGGGTCAAGAGACCCAGTACTTC. Translation: CASARASGGQETQYF.

The table lists this clone with a count of one. The chain uses TRBV7-2 and TRBJ1-2, with TRBD1 as a possible D gene (6 bases). Germline lookup yields CDR1 SGHTA and CDR2 FQGNSA. Deletions cut 3 bases from V and 2 bases from J, with 13 bases between. CDR3 length equals 15 residues. Written as DNA, the CDR3 is TGTGCCAGCAGCTTGCAAGCCGGACAGAACTATGGCTACACCTTC. This encodes CASSLQAGQNYGYTF.